This is a list of T cell receptor beta chains from one sample in a study of blood T cells in healthy people across ages. MiXCR, run by TCRdb on the 5' RACE reads, gives a single entry per CDR3 protein. This sample has about 800,000 distinct CDR3 sequences, with approximately 25% found just once. This sample was also put to use in a study of T cells of mothers and their children.

What was sequenced was blood. Source of these receptors: a boy aged 5-17 years in good health. CDR3s include the opening cysteine and the closing phenylalanine or tryptophan. A D gene is named only where the DNA matches it firmly. Size is omitted from some rows. Given values are once, few, many or a class for expanded clones.

len: 15; j_gene: TRBJ2-5; d_gene: NA; abundance: NA; v_gene: TRBV10-2; CDR3aa: CASSSGQGRGKTQYF; CDR3nt: TGCGCCAGCAGTTCCGGGCAGGGCCGCGGGAAGACCCAGTACTTC
len: 14; j_gene: TRBJ2-5; d_gene: NA; abundance: NA; v_gene: TRBV4-1; CDR3aa: CASSQAVTIETQYF; CDR3nt: TGCGCCAGCAGCCAAGCTGTGACAATAGAGACCCAGTACTTC
len: 18; j_gene: TRBJ2-7; d_gene: NA; abundance: NA; v_gene: TRBV12-3/TRBV12-4; CDR3aa: CASSAVVRGLGVSYEQYF; CDR3nt: TGTGCCAGCAGTGCCGTCGTCAGGGGTTTGGGGGTATCCTACGAGCAGTACTTC
len: 14; j_gene: TRBJ2-5; d_gene: NA; abundance: many; v_gene: TRBV20-1; CDR3aa: CSARDQYGKETQYF; CDR3nt: TGCAGTGCTAGAGATCAGTACGGGAAAGAGACCCAGTACTTC
len: 15; j_gene: TRBJ2-3; d_gene: TRBD1; abundance: NA; v_gene: TRBV7-9; CDR3aa: CASSGWDRKTDTQYF; CDR3nt: TGTGCCAGCAGCGGATGGGACAGGAAGACTGATACGCAGTATTTT
len: 14; j_gene: TRBJ2-7; d_gene: NA; abundance: NA; v_gene: TRBV5-1; CDR3aa: CASRLGGTEGEQYF; CDR3nt: TGCGCCAGCAGATTGGGTGGAACTGAGGGCGAGCAGTACTTC
len: 15; j_gene: TRBJ2-5; d_gene: TRBD2; abundance: many; v_gene: TRBV29-1; CDR3aa: CSVEGGTSGIETQYF; CDR3nt: TGCAGCGTTGAAGGGGGCACTAGCGGGATAGAGACCCAGTACTTC
len: 16; j_gene: TRBJ2-1; d_gene: TRBD2; abundance: few; v_gene: TRBV5-6; CDR3aa: CASSFPLSGGYNEQFF; CDR3nt: TGTGCCAGCAGTTTCCCCCTCTCGGGGGGGTACAATGAGCAGTTCTTC
len: 15; j_gene: TRBJ1-1; d_gene: NA; abundance: NA; v_gene: TRBV20-1; CDR3aa: CSAPPGRDMNTEAFF; CDR3nt: TGCAGTGCTCCCCCGGGCAGGGACATGAACACTGAAGCTTTCTTT
len: 11; j_gene: TRBJ2-1; d_gene: NA; abundance: NA; v_gene: TRBV20-1; CDR3aa: CSARWGNEQFF; CDR3nt: TGCAGTGCTAGATGGGGGAATGAGCAGTTCTTC
len: 14; j_gene: TRBJ2-2; d_gene: NA; abundance: NA; v_gene: TRBV9; CDR3aa: CASSVEGIPGELFF; CDR3nt: TGTGCCAGCAGCGTAGAGGGTATCCCCGGGGAGCTGTTTTTT
len: 13; j_gene: TRBJ2-1; d_gene: NA; abundance: NA; v_gene: TRBV29-1; CDR3aa: CSVEEPQYNEQFF; CDR3nt: TGCAGCGTTGAAGAGCCCCAATACAATGAGCAGTTCTTC
len: 18; j_gene: TRBJ2-1; d_gene: NA; abundance: NA; v_gene: TRBV3-1; CDR3aa: CASSQDSGVLDPYNEQFF; CDR3nt: TGTGCCAGCAGCCAAGATTCAGGGGTCCTTGACCCCTACAATGAGCAGTTCTTC
len: 15; j_gene: TRBJ2-7; d_gene: NA; abundance: few; v_gene: TRBV7-9; CDR3aa: CASSLGQGGVYEQYF; CDR3nt: TGTGCCAGCAGCTTAGGGCAGGGGGGCGTTTACGAGCAGTACTTC
len: 16; j_gene: TRBJ1-2; d_gene: TRBD1; abundance: NA; v_gene: TRBV4-1; CDR3aa: CASSQVFTGGEDGYTF; CDR3nt: TGCGCCAGCAGCCAAGTATTTACAGGGGGCGAGGATGGCTACACCTTC
len: 15; j_gene: TRBJ1-5; d_gene: NA; abundance: NA; v_gene: TRBV5-6; CDR3aa: CASSSRGPPNQPQHF; CDR3nt: TGTGCCAGCAGCTCTCGGGGGCCCCCTAATCAGCCCCAGCATTTT
len: 14; j_gene: TRBJ2-5; d_gene: TRBD1; abundance: many; v_gene: TRBV7-6; CDR3aa: CASSQAGGLETQYF; CDR3nt: TGTGCCAGCAGCCAAGCAGGGGGCTTGGAGACCCAGTACTTC
len: 13; j_gene: TRBJ2-5; d_gene: NA; abundance: few; v_gene: TRBV25-1; CDR3aa: CASRHPYQEAQYF; CDR3nt: TGTGCCAGCAGGCACCCGTACCAAGAGGCCCAGTACTTC
len: 17; j_gene: TRBJ2-1; d_gene: TRBD1; abundance: NA; v_gene: TRBV6-4; CDR3aa: CASSEFIGQEDYNEQFF; CDR3nt: TGTGCCAGCAGTGAGTTCATAGGACAGGAGGATTACAATGAGCAGTTCTTC
len: 14; j_gene: TRBJ1-5; d_gene: TRBD1; abundance: NA; v_gene: TRBV18; CDR3aa: CASSPSGGLQPQHF; CDR3nt: TGTGCCAGCTCACCATCAGGGGGCCTTCAGCCCCAGCATTTT
len: 15; j_gene: TRBJ2-7; d_gene: NA; abundance: NA; v_gene: TRBV29-1; CDR3aa: CSVEMEDSERYEQYF; CDR3nt: TGCAGCGTTGAAATGGAGGACAGTGAGCGCTACGAGCAGTACTTC
len: 17; j_gene: TRBJ2-6; d_gene: NA; abundance: few; v_gene: TRBV6-5; CDR3aa: CASSHVDTASGANVLTF; CDR3nt: TGTGCCAGCAGTCACGTGGACACAGCCTCTGGGGCCAACGTCCTGACTTTC
len: 17; j_gene: TRBJ2-7; d_gene: TRBD2; abundance: NA; v_gene: TRBV5-5; CDR3aa: CASSSTSGGPSSYEQYF; CDR3nt: TGTGCCAGCAGCTCGACTAGCGGGGGACCAAGCTCCTACGAGCAGTACTTC
len: 14; j_gene: TRBJ2-5; d_gene: TRBD2; abundance: many; v_gene: TRBV18; CDR3aa: CASSPLTGGETQYF; CDR3nt: TGTGCCAGCTCACCCCTAACGGGAGGAGAGACCCAGTACTTC
len: 14; j_gene: TRBJ1-2; d_gene: NA; abundance: NA; v_gene: TRBV28; CDR3aa: CASSPFRREDGYTF; CDR3nt: TGTGCCAGCAGTCCCTTCCGGCGCGAGGACGGCTACACCTTC
len: 15; j_gene: TRBJ2-2; d_gene: NA; abundance: NA; v_gene: TRBV7-2; CDR3aa: CASSLRPPNTGELFF; CDR3nt: TGTGCCAGCAGCTTAAGACCCCCGAACACCGGGGAGCTGTTTTTT